The clone carrying this T cell receptor beta chain was picked up a small number of times. Separate cDNA molecules each had unique molecular identifiers attached to them. Each CDR3 protein is one row after TCRdb ran MiXCR on the 5' RACE reads. Found here are 20,000 to 30,000 distinct CDR3 sequences, more than 4.5% of them singletons; the top ten hold 4%. These data originate in a study of early T cells in non-severe SARS-CoV-2 infection. Germline values: CDR1 KGHSH, CDR2 LQKENI. The V end was cut by 1 base, the J end by 8 bases, with 9 bases between. This CDR3 contains 14 residues. V and J are TRBV18 and TRBJ1-6; D gene uncertain. This sequence was found in an adult who was a healthcare worker with PCR-confirmed SARS-CoV-2 infection or an uninfected control (not recorded which). Sequenced: whole blood. The CDR3 is CASSPQTVDSPLHF. The CDR3 coding sequence is TGTGCCAGCTCACCACAAACGGTGGATTCACCCCTCCACTTT. Variable domain in full (rest from reference TRBV18 and TRBJ1-6): NAGVMQNPRHLVRRRGQEARLRCSPMKGHSHVYWYRQLPEEGLKFMVYLQKENIIDESGMPKERFSAEFPKEGPSILRIQQVVRGDSAAYFCASSPQTVDSPLHFGNGTRLTVT.